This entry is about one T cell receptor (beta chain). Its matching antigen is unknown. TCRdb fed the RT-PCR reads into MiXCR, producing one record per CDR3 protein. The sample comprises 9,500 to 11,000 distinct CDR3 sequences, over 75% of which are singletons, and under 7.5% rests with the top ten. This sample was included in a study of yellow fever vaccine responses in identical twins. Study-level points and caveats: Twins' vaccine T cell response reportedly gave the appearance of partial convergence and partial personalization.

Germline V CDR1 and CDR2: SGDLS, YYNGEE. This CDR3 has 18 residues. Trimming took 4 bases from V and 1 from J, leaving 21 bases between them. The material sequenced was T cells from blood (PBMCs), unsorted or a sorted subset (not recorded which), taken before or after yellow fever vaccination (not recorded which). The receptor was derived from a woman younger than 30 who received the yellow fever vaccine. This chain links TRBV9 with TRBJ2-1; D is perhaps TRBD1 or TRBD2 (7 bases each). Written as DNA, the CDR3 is TGTGCCAGCAGCCCACTCTCAGGGGGGGACCCGTCCTACAATGAGCAGTTCTTC. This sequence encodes CASSPLSGGDPSYNEQFF.